Sequencing of this T cell receptor (beta chain) was carried out in a study of regulatory T cells in long-lasting Graves disease. Losses at the gene ends were 8 bases for V and 6 bases for J; bases not matched to a gene: 7. Germline CDR1 is MNHEY and CDR2 is SVGEGT. This CDR3 comprises 13 residues. Time point described: persistent/refractory GD, antithyroid drugs over 5 years with positive TRAb. There was RNA extracted from PBMCs, and the TCR library was made from it. Only a few counts were recorded for this clonotype. Construction of TCR beta libraries relied on iRepertoire HTBI primers and on Arm-PCR targeting CDR3 regions. In the original workflow: Analysis of the samples identified approximately 63 TRBV and 14 TRBJ segments. TCRdb analysed the multiplex PCR reads with MiXCR anew, one entry per CDR3 protein. Clone size and V and J calls follow TCRdb, not the original study. The data contain roughly 700,000 distinct CDR3 sequences, about 32% of them singletons.

The origin of this receptor is a female donor with Graves disease. The chain uses TRBV6-2 or TRBV6-3 and TRBJ1-5; 7 bases are shared with TRBD1. Here the sequenced sample was peripheral blood mononuclear cells (PBMCs), taken when the disease was refractory, from a patient treated with antithyroid drugs. For the CDR3, the DNA is TGTGCCAGCGGGGAAACAGGGGTTCAGCCCCAGCATTTT. Residues: CASGETGVQPQHF.